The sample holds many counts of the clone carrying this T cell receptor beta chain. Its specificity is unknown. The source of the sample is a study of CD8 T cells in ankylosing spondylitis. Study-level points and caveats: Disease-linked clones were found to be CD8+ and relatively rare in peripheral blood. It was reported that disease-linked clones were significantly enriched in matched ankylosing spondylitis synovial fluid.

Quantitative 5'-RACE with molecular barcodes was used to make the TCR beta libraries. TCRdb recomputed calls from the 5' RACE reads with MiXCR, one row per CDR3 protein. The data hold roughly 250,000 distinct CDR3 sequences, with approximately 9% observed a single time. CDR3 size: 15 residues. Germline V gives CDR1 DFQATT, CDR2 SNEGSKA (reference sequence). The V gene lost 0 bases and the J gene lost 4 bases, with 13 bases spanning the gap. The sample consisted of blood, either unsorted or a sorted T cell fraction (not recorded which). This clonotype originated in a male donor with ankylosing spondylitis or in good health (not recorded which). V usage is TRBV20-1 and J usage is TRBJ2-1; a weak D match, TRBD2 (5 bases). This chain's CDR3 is CSARELGVRYNEQFF. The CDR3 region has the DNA TGCAGTGCTAGAGAACTGGGAGTTAGGTACAATGAGCAGTTCTTC.